The 24 T cell receptor beta chains reported below all come from one sample, sequenced in a study of blood T cell repertoires in COVID-19. TCRdb's table, derived via immunoSEQ multiplex PCR, lists solely in-frame clones and lacks some. The data show approximately 240,000 clones, with approximately 83% seen just once and 5.5% held by the top ten. Sequenced: peripheral blood. Receptor source: a human donor in a cohort sampled during active COVID-19.

This chain uses TRBV7-2 with TRBJ2-7; tentative D call: TRBD1 (5 bases). The CDR3 sequence is 14 residues long. Germline V lookup: CDR1 SGHTA, CDR2 FQGNSA. V gave up 5 bases and J gave up 0 bases, with 11 bases separating them. The CDR3 here is CASSPDRFSYEQYF. The CDR3 nucleotides are TGTGCCAGCAGCCCCGACAGATTCTCCTACGAGCAGTACTTC.

V usage is TRBV7-3 and J usage is TRBJ1-2; 11 positions agree with TRBD1. Germline values: CDR1 SGHTA, CDR2 FQGTGA. The CDR3 loop spans 15 amino acids. Trimming took 1 base from V and 5 from J; bases not matched to a gene: 3. The chain's CDR3 is CASSLRTGGEYGYTF. The CDR3 bases are TGTGCCAGCAGCTTAAGGACAGGGGGCGAATATGGCTACACCTTC. The complete variable domain, with remaining parts taken from reference TRBV7-3 and TRBJ1-2, reads GAGVSQTPSNKVTEKGKYVELRCDPISGHTALYWYRQSLGQGPEFLIYFQGTGAADDSGLPNDRFFAVRPEGSVSTLKIQRTERGDSAVYLCASSLRTGGEYGYTFGSGTRLTVV.

The rearrangement uses TRBV9 and TRBJ2-3; TRBD2 matches 8 bases. The trim removed 4 bases at V and 5 bases at J, leaving 12 bases unmatched. Germline CDR1 reads SGDLS; CDR2 reads YYNGEE. The CDR3 extends over 16 amino acids. The CDR3 region has the DNA TGTGCCAGCAGCACAGGTACGGGAGGGCCGCTAGATACGCAGTATTTT. Protein sequence: CASSTGTGGPLDTQYF. The whole variable domain, remainder taken from reference TRBV9 and TRBJ2-3, is DSGVTQTPKHLITATGQRVTLRCSPRSGDLSVYWYQQSLDQGLQFLIQYYNGEERAKGNILERFSAQQFPDLHSELNLSSLELGDSALYFCASSTGTGGPLDTQYFGPGTRLTVL.

This clone was seen more than once but under ten times. V gene TRBV7-9 combines with J gene TRBJ1-5; tentatively, D is TRBD1 (5 bases). Germline V gene lookup returns CDR1 SEHNR and CDR2 FQNEAQ (reference sequence). The CDR3 spans 14 residues. The V end lost 5 bases, the J end lost 5 bases, and 13 bases lay between the germline ends. In DNA, the CDR3 is TGTGCCAGCAGCCAGTCGGCGGGGGATCAGCCCCAGCATTTT. Residues: CASSQSAGDQPQHF. Full variable domain (remainder filled in from reference TRBV7-9 and TRBJ1-5): DTGVSQNPRHKITKRGQNVTFRCDPISEHNRLYWYRQTLGQGPEFLTYFQNEAQLEKSRLLSDRFSAERPKGSFSTLEIQRTEQGDSAMYLCASSQSAGDQPQHFGDGTRLSIL.

In its sample, this clone was seen a few times. The V gene is TRBV6-5, the J gene TRBJ2-7; 8 nucleotides line up with TRBD2. Losses at the gene ends were 8 bases for V and 6 bases for J; bases not matched to a gene: 9. CDR3 length: 13 amino acids. Looked up from germline, CDR1 is MNHEY and CDR2 is SVGAGI. The CDR3 bases are TGTGCCAGCTACTTAGGGGCGGGAGGCGAGCAGTACTTC. Translating it yields CASYLGAGGEQYF.

This chain connects TRBV19 to TRBJ1-6, with D perhaps matching TRBD1 (5 bases). CDR1 is LNHDA, CDR2 SQIVND, per germline (reference sequence). Trimming stripped 4 bases from V and 8 bases from J, with 15 bases between. The CDR3 length is 15 residues. CDR3 amino acids: CASSTPQEGYSPLHF. The CDR3 region has the DNA TGTGCCAGTAGTACCCCGCAGGAGGGGTATTCACCCCTCCACTTT.

The V and J genes are TRBV28 and TRBJ1-1; 7 bases fit TRBD1. This CDR3 is 13 amino acids long. The V and J ends lost 6 bases and 4 bases, in that order; junction bases with no gene match: 5. CDR1 and CDR2 (germline): MDHEN, SYDVKM. DNA of the CDR3: TGTGCCAGCAGGGCAGGGGGTTTCACTGAAGCTTTCTTT. Residues: CASRAGGFTEAFF. The full variable domain, its missing parts supplied by reference TRBV28 and TRBJ1-1, is DVKVTQSSRYLVKRTGEKVFLECVQDMDHENMFWYRQDPGLGLRLIYFSYDVKMKEKGDIPEGYSVSREKKERFSLILESASTNQTSMYLCASRAGGFTEAFFGQGTRLTVV.

This clone came up once. CDR3 in DNA: TGTGCCAGCTCACCTGCAGGGGATCAGCCCCAGCATTTT. This encodes CASSPAGDQPQHF. This chain connects TRBV18 to TRBJ1-5; D is perhaps TRBD1 (6 bases). V lost 3 bases and J 5 bases, leaving 8 bases between the germline ends. Germline CDR1 KGHSH, CDR2 LQKENI. This CDR3 is built from 13 residues.

The V and J genes are TRBV19 and TRBJ2-3; 9 positions match TRBD1. CDR1 is LNHDA, CDR2 SQIVND, per germline (reference sequence). This CDR3 spans 15 amino acids. V gave up 6 bases and J gave up 6 bases; unmatched junction bases: 10. The CDR3 sequence is CASRGQGRLLDTQYF. The DNA for the CDR3 is TGTGCCAGTAGAGGACAGGGGCGCCTCTTGGATACGCAGTATTTT.

This chain joins TRBV16 and TRBJ1-5, with 9 bases that match TRBD1. Germline V gene sequence: CDR1 KGHSY, CDR2 FQNENV. The CDR3 contains 15 residues. V trimming: 0 bases; J trimming: 7 bases; junction bases outside the gene matches: 4. The CDR3 region is CASSQSRGQGQPQHF. The CDR3 DNA sequence: TGTGCCAGCAGCCAATCGAGGGGACAGGGCCAGCCCCAGCATTTT.

This clone appeared many times. The CDR3 reads CASSGTGNEKLFF. In DNA, the CDR3 is TGTGCCAGCTCCGGGACAGGGAATGAAAAACTGTTTTTT. This chain joins TRBV18 and TRBJ1-4, with 9 bases fitting TRBD1. This CDR3 is built from 13 residues. The junction had 1 base not matched to a gene; V was cut back by 6 bases and J by 5 bases. The germline CDR1 and CDR2 sequences are KGHSH and LQKENI.

V is TRBV5-1 and J is TRBJ1-1; the D gene is possibly TRBD1 (6 bases). Trimming took 2 bases from V and 6 from J, leaving 8 bases between them. Germline lookup yields CDR1 SGHRS and CDR2 YFSETQ. CDR3 length: 12 amino acids. Here the CDR3 reads CASSLQGSEAFF. The CDR3 DNA reads as TGCGCCAGCAGCTTACAGGGCTCTGAAGCTTTCTTT.

This clone was seen only a few times. The chain has TRBV5-1 and TRBJ2-5; D perhaps matches TRBD2 (6 bases). Germline V gene sequence: CDR1 SGHRS, CDR2 YFSETQ. V lost 4 bases and J 5 bases, leaving 12 bases between the germline ends. This CDR3 comprises 13 residues. The CDR3: CASSRLGGETQYF. The DNA for the CDR3 is TGCGCCAGCAGCCGACTAGGTGGGGAGACCCAGTACTTC.

The V gene is TRBV10-2, the J gene TRBJ2-1; D is possibly TRBD1 (5 bases). Trimming took off 4 bases at V and 2 bases at J, with 9 bases between the two ends. CDR3 length: 14 residues. CDR1 and CDR2 from the germline V gene are WSHSY and SAAADI. The CDR3 nucleotides read TGCGCCAGCAGTGCGCAGGGTACCTACAATGAGCAGTTCTTC. Residues: CASSAQGTYNEQFF.

The table lists this clone with a few counts. V and J are TRBV6-2 or TRBV6-3 and TRBJ1-5, with D unclear. There are 14 residues in the CDR3. Trimming removed 5 bases from V and 3 bases from J, with 11 bases in between. Germline CDR1 reads MNHEY; CDR2 reads SVGEGT. CDR3 in DNA: TGTGCCAGCAGTCCCGACACAATCAATCAGCCCCAGCATTTT. It codes for CASSPDTINQPQHF.

The chain combines TRBV19 with TRBJ1-1, with 10 bases identical to TRBD1. This CDR3 region has 14 residues. Per germline, CDR1 LNHDA and CDR2 SQIVND (reference sequence). The J segment lost 3 bases and the V segment lost 10 bases, leaving 8 bases of the junction unmatched. CDR3 sequence reads: CATIGTGDDTEAFF. The CDR3, as DNA: TGTGCCACCATAGGGACAGGGGATGACACTGAAGCTTTCTTT.

J is TRBJ2-7 and V is TRBV6-5; TRBD2 aligns across 7 bases. The ends lost 6 bases at V and 1 base at J; junction bases unmatched: 6. Per the germline V gene, CDR1 is MNHEY and CDR2 is SVGAGI. The CDR3 runs to 14 residues. The CDR3 here is CASRTGGTSYEQYF. CDR3 in DNA: TGTGCCAGCAGGACGGGGGGAACGTCCTACGAGCAGTACTTC.

This clone was observed a single time. A junction end diverges from the germline sequence, so it may reflect a read error. V is TRBV2 and J is TRBJ1-1; 7 nucleotides agree with TRBD1. This CDR3 has 16 residues. From germline, CDR1 is SNHLY and CDR2 FYNNEI. The CDR3 DNA follows: TGTGCCAGCACTGAAAGAGCAGGGGGTATGAACACTGAAGCTTTCTTT. This codes for CASTERAGGMNTEAFF.

The V gene is TRBV2, the J gene TRBJ2-5; perhaps TRBD2 as D (8 bases). V was shortened by 6 bases and J by 5 bases, with 28 bases between the two germline ends. In germline, CDR1 is SNHLY, CDR2 FYNNEI. The CDR3 runs to 18 residues. For the CDR3, the DNA is TGTGCCAGCAGAGGCCGGGACAGAGCGCGGGAGGCCGGGGAGACCCAGTACTTC. Amino acids: CASRGRDRAREAGETQYF.

The chain uses TRBV7-2 and TRBJ2-2; 11 bases are a match to TRBD1. CDR1 and CDR2 (germline): SGHTA, FQGNSA. The ends lost 5 bases at V and 8 bases at J; junction bases unmatched: 10. CDR3 length: 16 amino acids. The CDR3, as DNA: TGTGCCAGCAGCCCCCCCCGGACAGGGGGCATGGGGGAGCTGTTTTTT. Protein sequence: CASSPPRTGGMGELFF.

The chain employs TRBV19 and TRBJ1-5; 8 nucleotides line up with TRBD1. Germline-derived CDR1 and CDR2 are LNHDA and SQIVND (reference sequence). The J segment lost 3 bases and the V segment lost 4 bases, leaving 11 bases of the junction unmatched. The CDR3 is 17 amino acids. The CDR3 sequence is CASSTFGTGINNQPQHF. In nucleotides, the CDR3 is TGTGCCAGTAGTACCTTCGGGACAGGAATAAACAATCAGCCCCAGCATTTT.

This clone was seen at least ten times. The genes are TRBV30 and TRBJ1-2; weak D call: TRBD1 (5 bases). V lost 7 bases and J 2 bases, leaving 8 bases between the germline ends. The germline V gene encodes CDR1 GTSNPN and CDR2 SVGIG (reference sequence). CDR3 size: 11 residues. CDR3 DNA sequence: TGTGCCTTTACAGGAAACTATGGCTACACCTTC. Amino acid sequence: CAFTGNYGYTF.

The gene calls are TRBV11-2 and TRBJ2-5; 12 nucleotides match TRBD2. There are 17 residues in the CDR3. Germline CDR1 reads SGHAT; CDR2 reads FQNNGV. With V trimmed by 3 bases and J by 0 bases, 5 bases remained unmatched. The CDR3 DNA follows: TGTGCCAGCAGCTTGCGGACTAGCGGGGTGTACCAAGAGACCCAGTACTTC. Protein sequence: CASSLRTSGVYQETQYF. Full variable domain (remainder filled in from reference TRBV11-2 and TRBJ2-5): EAGVAQSPRYKIIEKRQSVAFWCNPISGHATLYWYQQILGQGPKLLIQFQNNGVVDDSQLPKDRFSAERLKGVDSTLKIQPAKLEDSAVYLCASSLRTSGVYQETQYFGPGTRLLVL.

This clone was seen a single time. This chain uses TRBV7-2 with TRBJ2-7, with D unresolved. Germline CDR1 is SGHTA and CDR2 is FQGNSA. This CDR3 is 14 amino acids long. Trimming pared 6 bases from V and 0 bases from J, leaving 12 bases between. This CDR3 reads CASSFGWASYEQYF. As DNA, the CDR3 is TGTGCCAGCAGTTTTGGTTGGGCCTCCTACGAGCAGTACTTC.